A single sample gave rise to the 15 T cell receptor beta chains below, sequenced in a study of cytotoxic CD8 clonotypes in ibrutinib-treated CLL (dated by TCRdb to 2020 to 2022). The receptor library was made with the immunoSEQ multiplex PCR assay. TCRdb mirrors the immuneACCESS table, restricted to in-frame sequences. Some clones are absent from its copies; in checked studies, under half trace to an unresolved V gene, and the reason for the others is unknown. The sample contains around 310,000 clones, 70% to 80% of them found a single time. The top ten hold 6.5% to 8% of the sample. Specimen: PBMCs, collected before ibrutinib treatment. The receptors shown here come from a human donor with chronic lymphocytic leukemia.

The chain couples TRBV2 to TRBJ1-2; D is unclear. The length of the CDR3 is 16 residues. The V and J ends lost 2 bases and 4 bases respectively, with 17 bases between them. The germline V gene has CDR1 SNHLY and CDR2 FYNNEI. CDR3 region: CASSENAAGFTYGYTF. In DNA form, the CDR3 reads TGTGCCAGCAGTGAAAACGCGGCAGGATTTACCTATGGCTACACCTTC.

This clone has a handful of counts. This chain links TRBV2 with TRBJ2-7; 12 nucleotides align to TRBD1. The CDR3 is made up of 13 amino acids. V lost 9 bases to trimming and J lost 7 bases; unmatched junction nucleotides: 7. Germline-derived CDR1 and CDR2 are SNHLY and FYNNEI. The CDR3 DNA reads as TGTGCCAGTAACCGGGACAGGGGGCAAGAGCAGTACTTC. It codes for CASNRDRGQEQYF.

The gene calls are TRBV5-4 and TRBJ2-1, with D perhaps matching TRBD2 (5 bases). Trimming removed 0 bases from V and 0 bases from J, with 7 bases in between. Germline V CDR1 and CDR2: SGHNT, YYREEE (reference sequence). The CDR3 has 15 residues. The CDR3 DNA reads as TGTGCCAGCAGCTTGGACGGGAACTCCTACAATGAGCAGTTCTTC. Amino acid sequence: CASSLDGNSYNEQFF. The entire variable domain, with the rest obtained from reference TRBV5-4 and TRBJ2-1, is as follows: ETGVTQSPTHLIKTRGQQVTLRCSSQSGHNTVSWYQQALGQGPQFIFQYYREEENGRGNFPPRFSGLQFPNYSSELNVNALELDDSALYLCASSLDGNSYNEQFFGPGTRLTVL.

This clone has more than one count but fewer than ten. The chain combines TRBV5-1 with TRBJ2-3; D might be TRBD1 (6 bases). CDR3 length equals 15 residues. CDR1 SGHRS and CDR2 YFSETQ come from the germline V gene. V lost 3 bases and J 0 bases, leaving 11 bases between the germline ends. DNA for the CDR3: TGCGCCAGCAGCTGGACAGAGACTAGCACAGATACGCAGTATTTT. Encoded protein: CASSWTETSTDTQYF.

This clone is a singleton in its sample. The CDR3 DNA reads TGTGCCTGGAGTGTATACACTAGCGGGACTTACAATGAGCAGTTCTTC. It is translated as CAWSVYTSGTYNEQFF. The chain has TRBV30 and TRBJ2-1; 10 bases match TRBD2. The CDR3 extends over 16 amino acids. V lost 0 bases, J lost 4 bases, and 6 bases stayed unmatched. The germline V gene has CDR1 GTSNPN and CDR2 SVGIG (reference sequence). The full variable domain, completed using reference TRBV30 and TRBJ2-1, is SQTIHQWPATLVQPVGSPLSLECTVEGTSNPNLYWYRQAAGRGLQLLFYSVGIGQISSEVPQNLSASRPQDRQFILSSKKLLLSDSGFYLCAWSVYTSGTYNEQFFGPGTRLTVL.

The chain is built from TRBV6-1 and TRBJ2-2; D not certain. Trimming removed 5 bases from V and 8 bases from J, with 15 bases in between. CDR3 size: 14 residues. Germline assignment: CDR1 MNHNS and CDR2 SASEGT. The CDR3 loop reads CASSRTYSTGELFF. The CDR3, as DNA: TGTGCCAGCAGTAGGACCTACTCCACTGGGGAGCTGTTTTTT.

This rearrangement joins TRBV5-1 to TRBJ2-3, with 9 bases aligning to TRBD2. CDR1 is SGHRS, CDR2 YFSETQ, per germline. The CDR3 length is 14 residues. V was clipped by 9 bases and J by 2 bases; unmatched bases: 7. The CDR3 sequence: CATKAGGSTDTQYF. The DNA of the CDR3 is TGCGCCACCAAAGCGGGAGGATCCACAGATACGCAGTATTTT.

The J gene is TRBJ2-5, the V gene TRBV6-5, with 9 bases that match TRBD2. Germline lookup yields CDR1 MNHEY and CDR2 SVGAGI. V was clipped by 5 bases and J by 7 bases; unmatched bases: 11. The CDR3 loop spans 15 amino acids. The DNA for the CDR3 is TGTGCCAGCAGTGGGATTAGGCGGGAGGGCTGGACCCAGTACTTC. It translates to CASSGIRREGWTQYF.

V and J are TRBV5-5 and TRBJ1-1; 8 bases are a match to TRBD1. This CDR3 has 13 residues. The J segment lost 11 bases and the V segment lost 1 base, leaving 7 bases of the junction unmatched. CDR1 and CDR2 (germline): SGHKS, YYEKEE (reference sequence). This CDR3 is CASSLFQGAYAFF. CDR3 DNA: TGTGCCAGCAGCTTGTTCCAGGGGGCATACGCTTTCTTT.

The CDR3 DNA is TGTGCCAGCAGCAGGGTAGCGGGAGGGGGGACCCAGTACTTC. Amino acid sequence: CASSRVAGGGTQYF. The chain links TRBV7-3 to TRBJ2-5, with TRBD2 matching over 11 bases. Losses at the gene ends were 5 bases for V and 7 bases for J; bases not matched to a gene: 6. Looked up from germline, CDR1 is SGHTA and CDR2 is FQGTGA. This CDR3 is built from 14 residues.

This clone was seen a single time. The chain has TRBV30 and TRBJ2-5, with 12 bases that match TRBD2. Germline trimming cut 7 bases from V and 5 bases from J; bases unmatched to any gene: 8. CDR1 and CDR2 (germline): GTSNPN, SVGIG (reference sequence). The CDR3 is made up of 14 amino acids. CDR3 sequence reads: CAYLLAGGRETQYF. CDR3 coding DNA: TGTGCCTACCTACTAGCGGGGGGTCGGGAGACCCAGTACTTC.

This chain links TRBV15 with TRBJ1-1; TRBD1 aligns across 9 bases. J was trimmed by 4 bases and V by 6 bases; bases with no gene match: 24. CDR1 LNHNV and CDR2 YYDKDF come from the germline V gene (reference sequence). The CDR3 sequence is 20 residues long. The DNA of the CDR3 is TGTGCCACCAGGGTAATCGAGGGACAGGGTATAGGGGGAGGTGTCACTGAAGCTTTCTTT. Translation gives CATRVIEGQGIGGGVTEAFF. The full variable domain, with the rest looked up from reference TRBV15 and TRBJ1-1, is DAMVIQNPRYQVTQFGKPVTLSCSQTLNHNVMYWYQQKSSQAPKLLFHYYDKDFNNEADTPDNFQSRRPNTSFCFLDIRSPGLGDTAMYLCATRVIEGQGIGGGVTEAFFGQGTRLTVV.

This chain links TRBV4-1 with TRBJ2-7; 10 bases map to TRBD1. Trimming cost V 4 bases and J 0 bases; bases outside gene matches: 12. The germline V gene has CDR1 MGHRA and CDR2 YSYEKL. CDR3 length: 18 residues. The CDR3 loop is CASSLFPGTGVSSYEQYF. As DNA, the CDR3 is TGCGCCAGCAGCCTCTTTCCCGGGACAGGGGTGAGCTCCTACGAGCAGTACTTC.

The genes are TRBV6-5 and TRBJ1-3; no clear D. The V end was cut by 6 bases, the J end by 4 bases, with 13 bases between. Germline CDR1 is MNHEY and CDR2 is SVGAGI. The CDR3 is made up of 14 amino acids. CDR3 nucleotides: TGTGCCAGCAGGGTGGGCATACTAGGAAACACCATATATTTT. The encoded protein is CASRVGILGNTIYF.

This clone was recorded a few times. The rearrangement joins TRBV11-2 to TRBJ2-1; 11 nucleotides match TRBD2. The V and J ends lost 4 bases and 12 bases, in that order; junction bases with no gene match: 5. CDR1 and CDR2 (germline): SGHAT, FQNNGV. This CDR3 region has 13 residues. The CDR3 sequence is CASSSVLAGGQFF. The DNA of the CDR3 is TGTGCCAGCAGCTCCGTCCTAGCGGGAGGGCAGTTCTTC.